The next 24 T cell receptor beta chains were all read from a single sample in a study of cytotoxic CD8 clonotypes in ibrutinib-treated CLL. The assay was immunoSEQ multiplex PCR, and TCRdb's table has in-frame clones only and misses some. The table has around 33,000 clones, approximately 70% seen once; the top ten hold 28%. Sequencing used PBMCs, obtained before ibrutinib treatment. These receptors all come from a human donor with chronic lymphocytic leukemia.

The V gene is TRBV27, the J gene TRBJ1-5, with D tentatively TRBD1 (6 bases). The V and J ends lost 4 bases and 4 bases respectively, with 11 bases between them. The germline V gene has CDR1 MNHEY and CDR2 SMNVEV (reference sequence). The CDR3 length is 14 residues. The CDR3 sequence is CASSYRDRNQPQHF. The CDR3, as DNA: TGTGCCAGCAGTTACAGGGATAGAAATCAGCCCCAGCATTTT.

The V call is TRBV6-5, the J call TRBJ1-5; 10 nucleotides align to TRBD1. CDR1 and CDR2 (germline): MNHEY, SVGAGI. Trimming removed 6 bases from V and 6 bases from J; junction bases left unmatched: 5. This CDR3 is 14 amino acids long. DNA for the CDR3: TGTGCCAGCAGAAGCGGACAGGGGGGTCAGCCCCAGCATTTT. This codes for CASRSGQGGQPQHF.

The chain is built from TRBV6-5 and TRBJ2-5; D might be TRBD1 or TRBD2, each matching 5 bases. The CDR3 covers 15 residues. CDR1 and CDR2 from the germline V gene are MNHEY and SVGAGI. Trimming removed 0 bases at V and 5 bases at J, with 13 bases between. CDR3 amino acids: CASSYSEGLGETQYF. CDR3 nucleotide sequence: TGTGCCAGCAGTTACTCTGAGGGGTTGGGGGAGACCCAGTACTTC.

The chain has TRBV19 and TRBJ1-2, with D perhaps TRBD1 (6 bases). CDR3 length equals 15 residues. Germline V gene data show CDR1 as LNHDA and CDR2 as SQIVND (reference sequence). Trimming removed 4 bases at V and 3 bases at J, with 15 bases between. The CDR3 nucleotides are TGTGCCAGTAGTACACCGGGACATAAAGACTATGGCTACACCTTC. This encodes CASSTPGHKDYGYTF.

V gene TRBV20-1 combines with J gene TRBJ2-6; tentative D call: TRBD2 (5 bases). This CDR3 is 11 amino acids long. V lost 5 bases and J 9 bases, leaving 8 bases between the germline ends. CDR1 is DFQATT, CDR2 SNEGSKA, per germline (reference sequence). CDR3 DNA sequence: TGCAGTGCTTCCCGGGGCAACGTCCTGACTTTC. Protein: CSASRGNVLTF.

CDR3 sequence: CASIDGTYEQYF. The CDR3, as DNA: TGTGCCAGCATCGACGGCACCTACGAGCAGTACTTC. The chain links TRBV6-7 to TRBJ2-7, with D unresolved. TRBV6-7 is known as an ORF, though its function is uncertain. The CDR3 has 12 residues. Trimming shortened V by 7 bases and J by 2 bases, and 9 bases separated the two germline ends.

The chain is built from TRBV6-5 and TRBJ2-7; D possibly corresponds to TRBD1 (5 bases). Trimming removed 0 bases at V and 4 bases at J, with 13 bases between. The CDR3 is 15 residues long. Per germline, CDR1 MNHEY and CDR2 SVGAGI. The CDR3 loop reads CASSYSSDSFYEQYF. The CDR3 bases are TGTGCCAGCAGTTACTCGAGTGACAGCTTTTACGAGCAGTACTTC.

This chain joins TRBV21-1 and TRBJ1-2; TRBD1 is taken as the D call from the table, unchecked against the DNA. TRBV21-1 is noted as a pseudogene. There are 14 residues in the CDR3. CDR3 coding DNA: TGTGCCAGCAGCAGGTATAACAGCAAATATGGCTACACCTTC. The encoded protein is CASSRYNSKYGYTF.

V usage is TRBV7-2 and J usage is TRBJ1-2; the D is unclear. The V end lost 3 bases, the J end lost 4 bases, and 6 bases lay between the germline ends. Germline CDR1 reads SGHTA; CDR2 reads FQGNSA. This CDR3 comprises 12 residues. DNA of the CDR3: TGTGCCAGCAGCTTGGCCAGCTATGGCTACACCTTC. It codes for CASSLASYGYTF. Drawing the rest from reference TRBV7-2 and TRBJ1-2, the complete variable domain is GAGVSQSPSNKVTEKGKDVELRCDPISGHTALYWYRQSLGQGLEFLIYFQGNSAPDKSGLPSDRFSAERTGGSVSTLTIQRTQQEDSAVYLCASSLASYGYTFGSGTRLTVV.

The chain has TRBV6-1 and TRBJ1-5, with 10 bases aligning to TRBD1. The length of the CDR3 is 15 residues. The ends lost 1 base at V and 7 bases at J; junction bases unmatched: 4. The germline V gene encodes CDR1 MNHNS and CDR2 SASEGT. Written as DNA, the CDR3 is TGTGCCAGCAGTGAAGTAGGACAGGGGGGACAGCCCCAGCATTTT. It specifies CASSEVGQGGQPQHF.

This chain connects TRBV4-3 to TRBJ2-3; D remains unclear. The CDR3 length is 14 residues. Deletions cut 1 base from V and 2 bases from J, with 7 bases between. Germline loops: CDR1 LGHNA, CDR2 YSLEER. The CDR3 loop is CASSQGGTTDTQYF. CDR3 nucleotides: TGCGCCAGCAGCCAAGGGGGAACCACAGATACGCAGTATTTT.

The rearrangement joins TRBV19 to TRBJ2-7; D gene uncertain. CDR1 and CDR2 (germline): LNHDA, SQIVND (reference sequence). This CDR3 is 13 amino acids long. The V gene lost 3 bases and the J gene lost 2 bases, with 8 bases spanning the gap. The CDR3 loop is CASSIVGTYEQYF. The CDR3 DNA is TGTGCCAGTAGTATTGTTGGCACCTACGAGCAGTACTTC. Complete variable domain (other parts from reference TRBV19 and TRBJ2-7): DGGITQSPKYLFRKEGQNVTLSCEQNLNHDAMYWYRQDPGQGLRLIYYSQIVNDFQKGDIAEGYSVSREKKESFPLTVTSAQKNPTAFYLCASSIVGTYEQYFGPGTRLTVT.

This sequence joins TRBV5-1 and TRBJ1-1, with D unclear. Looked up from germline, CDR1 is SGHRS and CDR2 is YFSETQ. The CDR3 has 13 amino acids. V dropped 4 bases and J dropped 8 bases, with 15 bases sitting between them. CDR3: CASSPKGVNEAFF. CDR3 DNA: TGCGCCAGCAGCCCAAAGGGAGTAAACGAAGCTTTCTTT. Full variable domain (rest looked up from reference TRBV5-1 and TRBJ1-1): KAGVTQTPRYLIKTRGQQVTLSCSPISGHRSVSWYQQTPGQGLQFLFEYFSETQRNKGNFPGRFSGRQFSNSRSEMNVSTLELGDSALYLCASSPKGVNEAFFGQGTRLTVV.

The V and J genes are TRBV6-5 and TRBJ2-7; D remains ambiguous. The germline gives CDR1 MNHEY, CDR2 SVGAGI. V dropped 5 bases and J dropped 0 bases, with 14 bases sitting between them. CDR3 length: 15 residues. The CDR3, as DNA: TGTGCCAGCAGTCCCGACGGCCTGAGCTCCTACGAGCAGTACTTC. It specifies CASSPDGLSSYEQYF.

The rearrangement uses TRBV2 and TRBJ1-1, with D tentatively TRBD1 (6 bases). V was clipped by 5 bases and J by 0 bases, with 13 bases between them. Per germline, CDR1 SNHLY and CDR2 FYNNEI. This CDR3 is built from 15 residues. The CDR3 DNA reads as TGTGCCAGCAGTCAACGGGGGGGCCTGAACACTGAAGCTTTCTTT. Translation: CASSQRGGLNTEAFF.

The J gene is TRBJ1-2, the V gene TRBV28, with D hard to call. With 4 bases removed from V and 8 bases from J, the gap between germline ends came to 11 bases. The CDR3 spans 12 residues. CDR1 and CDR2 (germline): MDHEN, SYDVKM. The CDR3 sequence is CASSSEAWGYTF. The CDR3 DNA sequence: TGTGCCAGCAGTTCAGAAGCTTGGGGCTACACCTTC.

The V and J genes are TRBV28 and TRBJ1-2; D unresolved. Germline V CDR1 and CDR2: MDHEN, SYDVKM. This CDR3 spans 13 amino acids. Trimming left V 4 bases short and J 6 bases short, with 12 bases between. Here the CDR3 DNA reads TGTGCCAGCAGTTGGGTAGGAGGCCATGGCTACACCTTC. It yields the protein CASSWVGGHGYTF.

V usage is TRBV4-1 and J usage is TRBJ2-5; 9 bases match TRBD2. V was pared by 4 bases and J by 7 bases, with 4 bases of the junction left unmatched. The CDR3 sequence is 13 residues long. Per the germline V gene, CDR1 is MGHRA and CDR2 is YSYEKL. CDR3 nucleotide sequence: TGCGCCAGCAGCCCTAGCGGGATCGGGACCCAGTACTTC. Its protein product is CASSPSGIGTQYF.

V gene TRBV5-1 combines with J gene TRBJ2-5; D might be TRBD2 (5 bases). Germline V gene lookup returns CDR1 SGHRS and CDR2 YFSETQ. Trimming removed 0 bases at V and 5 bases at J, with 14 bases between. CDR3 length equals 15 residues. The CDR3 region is CASSLVPGSGETQYF. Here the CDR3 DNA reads TGCGCCAGCAGCTTGGTACCGGGGTCGGGGGAGACCCAGTACTTC.

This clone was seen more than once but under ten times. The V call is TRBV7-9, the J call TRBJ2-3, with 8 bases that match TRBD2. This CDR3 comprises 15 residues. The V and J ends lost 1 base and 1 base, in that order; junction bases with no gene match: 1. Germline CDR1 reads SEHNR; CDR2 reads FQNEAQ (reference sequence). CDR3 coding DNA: TGTGCCAGCAGCTTAGTTAGCGGGGGCACAGATACGCAGTATTTT. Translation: CASSLVSGGTDTQYF.

CDR3 sequence (DNA): TGTGCCAGCAGCGGTGTCGCCGGGACAGGGGCTTACGAGCAGTACTTC. It is translated as CASSGVAGTGAYEQYF. V and J are TRBV5-4 and TRBJ2-7; 10 bases are shared with TRBD1. This CDR3 comprises 16 residues. Germline V gene lookup returns CDR1 SGHNT and CDR2 YYREEE (reference sequence). Trimming took 4 bases from V and 4 from J; bases not matched to a gene: 11.

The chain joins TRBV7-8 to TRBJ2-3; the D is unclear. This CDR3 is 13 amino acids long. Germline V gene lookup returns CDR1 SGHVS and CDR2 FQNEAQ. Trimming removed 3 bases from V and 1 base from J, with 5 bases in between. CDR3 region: CASSFYGTDTQYF. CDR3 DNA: TGTGCCAGCAGCTTTTATGGCACAGATACGCAGTATTTT. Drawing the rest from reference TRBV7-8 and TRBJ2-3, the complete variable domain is GAGVSQSPRYKVAKRGQDVALRCDPISGHVSLFWYQQALGQGPEFLTYFQNEAQLDKSGLPSDRFFAERPEGSVSTLKIQRTQQEDSAVYLCASSFYGTDTQYFGPGTRLTVL.

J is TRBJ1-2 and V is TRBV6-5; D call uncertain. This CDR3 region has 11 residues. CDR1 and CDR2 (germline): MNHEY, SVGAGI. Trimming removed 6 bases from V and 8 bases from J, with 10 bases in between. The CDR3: CASRYIGGYTF. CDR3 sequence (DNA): TGTGCCAGCAGATACATAGGCGGCTACACCTTC.

The CDR3 is CAFLRGQGKYNEQFF. The DNA for the CDR3 is TGTGCCTTTCTCAGGGGACAGGGAAAATACAATGAGCAGTTCTTC. This chain joins TRBV30 and TRBJ2-1; TRBD1 agrees at 9 bases. V lost 7 bases to trimming and J lost 4 bases; unmatched junction nucleotides: 11. The germline gives CDR1 GTSNPN, CDR2 SVGIG (reference sequence). The CDR3 sequence is 15 residues long.